This T cell receptor beta chain was profiled in a study of OX40 agonist ivuxolimab in advanced cancers. Study-wide background: A diagnosis of hepatocellular carcinoma, melanoma, renal cell or head and neck cancer was present in dose-escalation patients.

Measured with immunoSEQ multiplex PCR; TCRdb has only the in-frame clones, and not every one. The sample gives about 79,000 clones, 88% of which show up once; 4.1% is in the top ten. This CDR3 is 13 amino acids long. CDR1 and CDR2 (germline): SGHTA, FQGNSA. Germline trimming cut 5 bases from V and 3 bases from J; bases unmatched to any gene: 3. This clonotype originated in an adult with an advanced solid tumor such as melanoma, head and neck, liver or kidney cancer. The sequenced sample was CD4+ or CD8+ T cells sorted from blood, obtained in a trial of the OX40 agonist ivuxolimab. This sequence joins TRBV7-2 and TRBJ2-7; 8 nucleotides line up with TRBD2. The DNA for the CDR3 is TGTGCCAGCAGCCAGAGCGGGAGCTACGAGCAGTACTTC. It yields the protein CASSQSGSYEQYF.